The present entry profiles one T cell receptor beta chain with its context. Looked up from germline, CDR1 is LNHNV and CDR2 is YYDKDF (reference sequence). V lost 0 bases and J 8 bases, leaving 6 bases between the germline ends. This CDR3 is built from 12 residues. Per the original methods: Estimates of nucleated cell counts were drawn from the amplification of reference gene primers. TCRdb's copy holds only in-frame clones and misses some; the assay was immunoSEQ multiplex PCR. The V and J calls and clone size are taken from that table; D and trimming were inferred from the DNA. The table records about 130,000 clones, about 85% of them present only once. The sample is drawn from a study of blood T cell repertoires in COVID-19. For the study at large: From T cells, B-cell-depleted T cells, or PBMCs came the material, which was cDNA or gDNA.

This chain joins TRBV15 and TRBJ2-3; D unclear. Sequenced: peripheral blood. The receptor's source is a man older than 75 with active or convalescent COVID-19. The CDR3 nucleotides are TGTGCCACCAGCAGAGAGTCCGGTACGCAGTATTTT. This gives the protein CATSRESGTQYF.